The 9 T cell receptor beta chains reported below all come from one sample, sequenced in a study of T-cell memory formation after mild COVID-19. Using its own MiXCR run on the 5' RACE reads, TCRdb lists one record per CDR3 protein. The sample holds around 400,000 distinct CDR3 sequences, less than 25% seen once. Sample: PBMCs or a T cell subset sorted from them (not recorded which). The receptors were gathered from an adult woman who had mild COVID-19 (a few samples of this study predate the infection). Cell type and time point are not known.

This clonotype was observed a handful of times. The chain carries TRBV25-1 and TRBJ2-7; 10 bases fit TRBD1. Germline CDR1 and CDR2: MGHDK and SYGVNS. Unmatched junction bases numbered 15, after V lost 3 bases and J lost 1 base. The CDR3 extends over 19 amino acids. The CDR3 loop is CASSDTNPGQGLWSYEQYF. The CDR3 bases are TGTGCCAGCAGTGATACCAACCCGGGACAGGGGTTGTGGTCCTACGAGCAGTACTTC.

This clonotype was detected only a few times. The rearrangement joins TRBV20-1 to TRBJ2-1; 10 nucleotides agree with TRBD2. CDR1 and CDR2 (germline): DFQATT, SNEGSKA (reference sequence). The length of the CDR3 is 15 residues. The chain's CDR3 is CSAQSGRASYNEQFF. The CDR3 DNA is TGCAGCGCCCAAAGCGGGAGGGCGTCCTACAATGAGCAGTTCTTC.

This clonotype was picked up one time. V is TRBV2 and J is TRBJ2-5, with 11 bases fitting TRBD1. Germline loops: CDR1 SNHLY, CDR2 FYNNEI. This CDR3 contains 15 residues. V shed 4 bases and J 4 bases; nucleotides not matched to a gene: 5. The CDR3 nucleotides read TGTGCCAGCAGTGCCCGGGACAGGGGGTCAGAGACCCAGTACTTC. This translates into CASSARDRGSETQYF. Full variable domain (remainder filled in from reference TRBV2 and TRBJ2-5): EPEVTQTPSHQVTQMGQEVILRCVPISNHLYFYWYRQILGQKVEFLVSFYNNEISEKSEIFDDQFSVERPDGSNFTLKIRSTKLEDSAMYFCASSARDRGSETQYFGPGTRLLVL.

The V and J genes are TRBV29-1 and TRBJ2-7, with D perhaps TRBD1 (6 bases). With 7 bases removed from V and 3 bases from J, the gap between germline ends came to 13 bases. The CDR3 length is 12 residues. In germline, CDR1 is SQVTM, CDR2 ANQGSEA. The CDR3 sequence: CSACGQLYEQYF. In DNA, the CDR3 is TGCAGCGCCTGTGGACAGCTCTACGAGCAGTACTTC.

This chain joins TRBV24-1 and TRBJ2-1, with 14 bases fitting TRBD2. Germline CDR1 is KGHDR and CDR2 is SFDVKD. Trimming at V came to 2 bases and at J to 8 bases, leaving 7 bases not matched to a gene. This CDR3 is built from 17 residues. DNA for the CDR3: TGTGCCACCAGTGATTCCGGGACTAGCGGGAGTCGGTATGAGCAGTTCTTC. Translated, it gives CATSDSGTSGSRYEQFF.

This clonotype was recorded a few times. The chain employs TRBV12-3 or TRBV12-4 and TRBJ1-5; D is unresolved. The length of the CDR3 is 15 residues. V was pared by 0 bases and J by 4 bases, with 10 bases between. CDR3 sequence (DNA): TGTGCCAGCAGTTTAGCCCAGACACGAAATCAGCCCCAGCATTTT. This translates into CASSLAQTRNQPQHF.

Only a few counts were recorded for this clonotype. V gene TRBV20-1 combines with J gene TRBJ1-5; D gene uncertain. This CDR3 spans 13 amino acids. Germline CDR1 and CDR2: DFQATT and SNEGSKA (reference sequence). The V gene lost 3 bases and the J gene lost 1 base, with 7 bases spanning the gap. The CDR3 protein is CSASITSNQPQHF. The CDR3 DNA sequence: TGCAGTGCTAGTATCACCAGCAATCAGCCCCAGCATTTT.

This clonotype was observed at least ten times. V is TRBV24-1 and J is TRBJ2-5, with TRBD2 matching over 10 bases. Germline lookup yields CDR1 KGHDR and CDR2 SFDVKD. Trimming removed 3 bases from V and 4 bases from J; junction bases left unmatched: 7. This CDR3 comprises 16 residues. CDR3 DNA: TGTGCCACCAGTGATCGGCTAGCGGGAGTGGCAGAGACCCAGTACTTC. This gives the protein CATSDRLAGVAETQYF.

The rearrangement uses TRBV4-3 and TRBJ2-4; 8 bases match TRBD2. After removal of 1 base from V and 5 bases from J, the junction contained 1 base not matched to a gene. Germline V gene data show CDR1 as LGHNA and CDR2 as YSLEER. The CDR3 is 14 residues long. The CDR3 spells CASSQAGGQNIQYF. CDR3 DNA: TGCGCCAGCAGCCAAGCGGGAGGGCAAAACATTCAGTACTTC.